This paragraph reports one T cell receptor (beta chain). Its specificity is not known. TCRdb called the 5' RACE reads again in MiXCR, with one record for every CDR3 protein. This table holds some 560,000 distinct CDR3 sequences, 19% found once. This entry belongs to a study of T cells after yellow fever vaccination. Study-wide points: A limited proportion of clonotypes was detected within both the CD4 and CD8 compartments.

This CDR3 is built from 13 residues. The V gene's germline CDR1 is SGHRS and CDR2 YFSETQ. V was clipped by 2 bases and J by 5 bases, with 8 bases between them. V usage is TRBV5-1 and J usage is TRBJ2-1; no firm D call. This sequence was found in a man aged 25 to 45 who received the YFV17D yellow fever vaccine. The source material was PBMCs, sampled 15 days after the yellow fever booster vaccination. CDR3 sequence (DNA): TGCGCCAGCAGCTTTCAAGCGAACAATGAGCAGTTCTTC. It specifies CASSFQANNEQFF.